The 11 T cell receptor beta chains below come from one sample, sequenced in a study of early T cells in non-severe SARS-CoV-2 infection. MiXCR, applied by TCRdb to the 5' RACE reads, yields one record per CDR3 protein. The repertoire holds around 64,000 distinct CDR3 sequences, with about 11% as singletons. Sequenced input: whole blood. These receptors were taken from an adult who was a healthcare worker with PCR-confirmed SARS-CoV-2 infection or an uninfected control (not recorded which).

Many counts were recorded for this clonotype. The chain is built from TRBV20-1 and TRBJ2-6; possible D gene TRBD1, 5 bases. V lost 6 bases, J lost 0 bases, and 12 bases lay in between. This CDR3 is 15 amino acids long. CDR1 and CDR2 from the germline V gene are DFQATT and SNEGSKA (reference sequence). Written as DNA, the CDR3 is TGCAGTGCGCCAGACAGATACTCTGGGGCCAACGTCCTGACTTTC. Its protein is CSAPDRYSGANVLTF.

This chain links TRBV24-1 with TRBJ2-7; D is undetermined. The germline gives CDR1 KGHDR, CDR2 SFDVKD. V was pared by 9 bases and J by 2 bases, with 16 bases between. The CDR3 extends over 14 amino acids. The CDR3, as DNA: TGTGCCACCCCCCACGGAACCAGCACCTACGAGCAGTACTTC. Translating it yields CATPHGTSTYEQYF.

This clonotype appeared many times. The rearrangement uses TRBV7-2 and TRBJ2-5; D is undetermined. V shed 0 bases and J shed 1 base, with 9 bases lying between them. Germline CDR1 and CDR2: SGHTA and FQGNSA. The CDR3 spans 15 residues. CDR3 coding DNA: TGTGCCAGCAGCTTAGCGTCCGGAAGCCAAGAGACCCAGTACTTC. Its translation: CASSLASGSQETQYF.

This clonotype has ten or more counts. CDR3 in amino acids: CASTPTALLQETQYF. The CDR3 DNA reads TGTGCCAGCACCCCGACCGCTCTTCTCCAAGAGACCCAGTACTTC. The J gene is TRBJ2-5, the V gene TRBV2; D uncertain. V was trimmed by 7 bases and J by 1 base, leaving 16 bases between them. In germline, CDR1 is SNHLY, CDR2 FYNNEI. The CDR3 covers 15 residues.

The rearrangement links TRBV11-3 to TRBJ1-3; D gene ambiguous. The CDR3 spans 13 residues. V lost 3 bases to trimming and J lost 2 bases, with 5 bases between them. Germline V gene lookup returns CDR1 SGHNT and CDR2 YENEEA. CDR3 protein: CASSLTPGNTIYF. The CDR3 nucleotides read TGTGCCAGCAGCTTGACTCCTGGAAACACCATATATTTT.

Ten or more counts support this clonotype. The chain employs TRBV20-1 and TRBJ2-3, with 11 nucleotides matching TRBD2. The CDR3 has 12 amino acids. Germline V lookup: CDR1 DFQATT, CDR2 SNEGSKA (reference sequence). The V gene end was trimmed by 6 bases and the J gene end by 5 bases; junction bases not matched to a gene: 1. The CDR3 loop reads CSAGLAGDTQYF. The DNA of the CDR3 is TGCAGTGCCGGACTAGCGGGAGATACGCAGTATTTT.

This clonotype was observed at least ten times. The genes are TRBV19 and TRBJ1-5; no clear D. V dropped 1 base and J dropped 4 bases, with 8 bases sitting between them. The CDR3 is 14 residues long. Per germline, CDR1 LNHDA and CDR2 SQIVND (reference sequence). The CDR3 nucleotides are TGTGCCAGTAGTATAGGAGGGAGTAATCAGCCCCAGCATTTT. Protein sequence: CASSIGGSNQPQHF.

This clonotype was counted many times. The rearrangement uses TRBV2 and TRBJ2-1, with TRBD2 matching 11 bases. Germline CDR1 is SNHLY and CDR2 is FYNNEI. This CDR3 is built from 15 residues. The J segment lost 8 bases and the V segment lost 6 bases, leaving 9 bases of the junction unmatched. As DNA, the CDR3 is TGTGCCAGCAGCCAGGGACTAGCGGATAGCGATGAGCAGTTCTTC. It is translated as CASSQGLADSDEQFF.

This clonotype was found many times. The CDR3 loop reads CASSLGPIRETQYF. CDR3 sequence (DNA): TGTGCCAGCAGCCTTGGGCCGATTCGAGAGACCCAGTACTTC. The chain employs TRBV6-6 and TRBJ2-5; D gene ambiguous. Germline V CDR1 and CDR2: MNHNY, SVGAGI (reference sequence). V lost 6 bases and J 4 bases, leaving 15 bases between the germline ends. The CDR3 is 14 amino acids.

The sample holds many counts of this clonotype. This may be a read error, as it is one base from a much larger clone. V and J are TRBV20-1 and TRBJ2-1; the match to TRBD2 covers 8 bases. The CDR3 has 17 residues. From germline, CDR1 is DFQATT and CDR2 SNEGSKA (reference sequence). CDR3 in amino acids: CSARASGSSNSYSEQFF. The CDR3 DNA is TGCAGTGCTAGGGCTAGCGGGTCCTCAAACTCCTACAGTGAGCAGTTCTTC.

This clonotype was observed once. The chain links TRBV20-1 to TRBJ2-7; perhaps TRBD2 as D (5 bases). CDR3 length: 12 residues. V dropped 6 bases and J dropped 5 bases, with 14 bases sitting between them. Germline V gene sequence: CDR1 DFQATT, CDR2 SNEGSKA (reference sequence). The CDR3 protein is CSASSSINEQYF. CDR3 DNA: TGCAGTGCCTCCTCTAGCATCAACGAGCAGTACTTC.